A single sample is the source of the 5 T cell receptor beta chains below, sequenced in a study of breast tumors, draining lymph nodes, adjacent tissues. Axillary draining lymph nodes of breast cancer patients supplied the node samples. A single record per CDR3 protein comes from TCRdb applying MiXCR to the multiplex PCR reads. The data contain roughly 130,000 distinct CDR3 sequences, about 20% of them singletons. The sequencing input was axillary lymph node tissue. The origin of the receptors is a female donor with breast cancer. Some clones in this sample may be carry-over from other donors' samples.

This clonotype was seen many times. V gene TRBV7-9 combines with J gene TRBJ2-7, with TRBD1 identical over 9 bases. This CDR3 is 16 amino acids long. V shed 6 bases and J 7 bases; nucleotides not matched to a gene: 16. The germline V gene encodes CDR1 SEHNR and CDR2 FQNEAQ (reference sequence). The DNA for the CDR3 is TGTGCCAGCAGGCCAGACACCGGGACAGGGCCCGATGAGCAGTACTTC. It specifies CASRPDTGTGPDEQYF. Full variable domain (missing parts from reference TRBV7-9 and TRBJ2-7): DTGVSQNPRHKITKRGQNVTFRCDPISEHNRLYWYRQTLGQGPEFLTYFQNEAQLEKSRLLSDRFSAERPKGSFSTLEIQRTEQGDSAMYLCASRPDTGTGPDEQYFGPGTRLTVT.

This chain connects TRBV7-3 to TRBJ2-1; tentatively, D is TRBD2 (5 bases). The length of the CDR3 is 15 residues. Trimming pared 8 bases from V and 0 bases from J, leaving 14 bases between. The V gene's germline CDR1 is SGHTA and CDR2 FQGTGA. The CDR3 coding sequence is TGTGCCAGCGGCCTCACTAGGAGCTCCTACAATGAGCAGTTCTTC. Residues: CASGLTRSSYNEQFF.

The chain links TRBV6-6 to TRBJ2-2; TRBD2 agrees at 8 bases. V lost 4 bases and J lost 2; bases outside the gene matches: 6. CDR3 length: 16 residues. Germline V CDR1 and CDR2: MNHNY, SVGAGI (reference sequence). The CDR3 loop reads CASSFLTSANTGELFF. CDR3 nucleotides: TGTGCCAGCAGTTTTTTGACTAGCGCCAACACCGGGGAGCTGTTTTTT.

The table lists this clonotype with a few counts. A read error is likely, as this CDR3 ends without the conserved phenylalanine or tryptophan. The chain recombines TRBV25-1 with TRBJ2-1; D assignment may be TRBD1 or TRBD2 (6 bases each). The germline gives CDR1 MGHDK, CDR2 SYGVNS. Trimming removed 1 base from V and 5 bases from J, with 15 bases in between. The CDR3 is 16 residues long. The CDR3 spells CASSEWAGEVDNEQFL. CDR3 DNA: TGTGCCAGCAGTGAATGGGCAGGGGAGGTCGACAATGAGCAGTTCCTC.

This clonotype was detected many times. This chain links TRBV7-9 with TRBJ2-5; 8 bases align to TRBD2. The trim removed 4 bases at V and 2 bases at J, leaving 9 bases unmatched. Germline V gene data show CDR1 as SEHNR and CDR2 as FQNEAQ (reference sequence). The CDR3 loop spans 16 amino acids. CDR3 DNA: TGTGCCAGCAGCTCCTCGGATAGCGGGATGCAAGAGACCCAGTACTTC. This gives the protein CASSSSDSGMQETQYF.